This T cell receptor (beta chain) was captured in a study of T cell repertoires in cytomegalovirus infection. The germline CDR1 and CDR2 sequences are LNHDA and SQIVND (reference sequence). V lost 5 bases and J lost 0, with 7 bases in between. CDR3 length equals 13 residues. TCRdb re-derived calls from the reads in MiXCR, one entry per CDR3 protein. This sample carries around 450,000 distinct CDR3 sequences, 31% of them seen once, and the ten largest clones take roughly an eighth. This clonotype has a count of ten or more. The chain joins TRBV19 to TRBJ1-1; D is unresolved. Sample: PBMCs. The TCR was taken from a human donor in good health (CMV status not recorded). Some clones in this sample may be carry-over from other donors' samples. CDR3 nucleotide sequence: TGTGCCAGTAGTCTCCCAATGAACACTGAAGCTTTCTTT. Its translation is CASSLPMNTEAFF.